The source of this TCR beta chain is a study of blood T cell repertoires in COVID-19. Under the authors' procedure: The assay estimated nucleated cells by amplifying reference gene primers. Repertoires were generated with immunoSEQ multiplex PCR, while TCRdb's copy carries only in-frame clones and drops some. Clonal size and the V and J genes are those of that table, whereas D and trimming came from the DNA. The repertoire consists of some 460,000 clones, with roughly 85% occurring once and the leading ten covering around 1.8%. Individuals drawn from some 25 US areas were roughly 18 to 95 years old. Each participant's cohort was designated according to participant-reported clinical history. Germline lookup yields CDR1 SNHLY and CDR2 FYNNEI. This CDR3 is built from 15 residues. V was pared by 8 bases and J by 5 bases, with 12 bases of the junction left unmatched.

This receptor was identified in a young woman with acute COVID-19. This chain uses TRBV2 with TRBJ1-5; 7 nucleotides line up with TRBD1. The sequenced sample consisted of PBMCs or T cells enriched from blood (not recorded which). CDR3 protein: CASFDPTGYYQPQHF. In nucleotides, the CDR3 is TGTGCCAGCTTCGACCCGACAGGGTATTATCAGCCCCAGCATTTT.